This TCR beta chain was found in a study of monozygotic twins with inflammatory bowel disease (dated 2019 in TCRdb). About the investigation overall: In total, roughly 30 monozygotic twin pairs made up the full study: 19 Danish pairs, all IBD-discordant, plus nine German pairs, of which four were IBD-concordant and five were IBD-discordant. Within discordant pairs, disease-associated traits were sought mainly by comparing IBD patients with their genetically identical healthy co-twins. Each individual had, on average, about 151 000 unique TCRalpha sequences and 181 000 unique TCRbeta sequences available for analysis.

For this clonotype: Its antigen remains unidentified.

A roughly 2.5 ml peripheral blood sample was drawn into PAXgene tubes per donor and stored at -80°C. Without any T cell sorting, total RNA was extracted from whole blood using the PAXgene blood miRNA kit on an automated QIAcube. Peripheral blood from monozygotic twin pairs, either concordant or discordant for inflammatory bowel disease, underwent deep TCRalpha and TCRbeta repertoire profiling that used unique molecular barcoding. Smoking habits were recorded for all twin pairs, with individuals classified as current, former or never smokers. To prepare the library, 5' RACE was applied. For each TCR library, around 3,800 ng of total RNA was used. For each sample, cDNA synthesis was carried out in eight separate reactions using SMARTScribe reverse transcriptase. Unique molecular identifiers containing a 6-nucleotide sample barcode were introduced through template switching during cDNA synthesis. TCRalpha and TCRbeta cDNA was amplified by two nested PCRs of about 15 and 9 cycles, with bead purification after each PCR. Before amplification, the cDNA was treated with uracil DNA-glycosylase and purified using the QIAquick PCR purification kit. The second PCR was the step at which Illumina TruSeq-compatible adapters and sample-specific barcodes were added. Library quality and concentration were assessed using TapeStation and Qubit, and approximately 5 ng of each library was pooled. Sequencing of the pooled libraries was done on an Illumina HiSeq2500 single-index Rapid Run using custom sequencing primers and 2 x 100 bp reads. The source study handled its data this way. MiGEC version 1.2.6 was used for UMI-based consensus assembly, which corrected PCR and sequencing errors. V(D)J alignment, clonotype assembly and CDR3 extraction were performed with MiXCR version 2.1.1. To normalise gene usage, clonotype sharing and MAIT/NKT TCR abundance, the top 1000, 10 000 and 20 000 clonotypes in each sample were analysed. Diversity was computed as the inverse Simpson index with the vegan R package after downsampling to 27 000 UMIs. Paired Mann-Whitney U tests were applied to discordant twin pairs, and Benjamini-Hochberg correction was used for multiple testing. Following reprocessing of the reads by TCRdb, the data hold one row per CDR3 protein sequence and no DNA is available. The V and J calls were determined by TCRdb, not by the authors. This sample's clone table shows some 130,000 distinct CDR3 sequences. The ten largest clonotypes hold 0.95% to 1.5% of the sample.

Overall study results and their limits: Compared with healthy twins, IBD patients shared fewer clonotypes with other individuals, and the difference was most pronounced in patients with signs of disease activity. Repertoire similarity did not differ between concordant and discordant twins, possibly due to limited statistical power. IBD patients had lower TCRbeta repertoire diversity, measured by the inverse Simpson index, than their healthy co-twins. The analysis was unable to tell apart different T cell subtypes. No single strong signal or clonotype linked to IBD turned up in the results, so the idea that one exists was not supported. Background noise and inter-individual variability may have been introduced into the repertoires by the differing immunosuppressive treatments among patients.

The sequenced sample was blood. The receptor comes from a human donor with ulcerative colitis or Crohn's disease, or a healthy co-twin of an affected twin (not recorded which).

The CDR3 region has the sequence CASSVGGIGQPQHF. The chain is encoded by TRBV9 joined to TRBJ1-5; TCRdb indicates TRBD1, and absent DNA this call remains unverified. Reading the germline V gene gives CDR1 SGDLS and CDR2 YYNGEE. The CDR3 runs 14 amino acids, cysteine and phenylalanine included. DNA was not recorded.